These 24 T cell receptor beta chains originate from one sample sequenced in a study of blood T cell repertoires in COVID-19. Some clones are missing from TCRdb's copy, which holds only in-frame ones; the method was immunoSEQ multiplex PCR. The sample has roughly 350,000 clones, over 80% seen once. Sequenced sample: peripheral blood. These receptor sequences come from a woman between 50 and 59 years old with COVID-19, enrolled during active disease.

The chain links TRBV19 to TRBJ2-5; TRBD1 is a possible D gene (6 bases). Looked up from germline, CDR1 is LNHDA and CDR2 is SQIVND (reference sequence). The CDR3 sequence is 16 residues long. With 5 bases removed from V and 1 base from J, the gap between germline ends came to 17 bases. The CDR3 DNA is TGTGCCAGTAGTGCACTGACAGGTACCCTCCAAGAGACCCAGTACTTC. Its translation is CASSALTGTLQETQYF. Full variable domain (remainder filled in from reference TRBV19 and TRBJ2-5): DGGITQSPKYLFRKEGQNVTLSCEQNLNHDAMYWYRQDPGQGLRLIYYSQIVNDFQKGDIAEGYSVSREKKESFPLTVTSAQKNPTAFYLCASSALTGTLQETQYFGPGTRLLVL.

The rearrangement uses TRBV27 and TRBJ2-7; a weak D match, TRBD1 (6 bases). The V gene's germline CDR1 is MNHEY and CDR2 SMNVEV (reference sequence). The CDR3 extends over 14 amino acids. V lost 6 bases, J lost 2 bases, and 14 bases lay in between. The CDR3 is CASSHGQPTYEQYF. CDR3 in DNA: TGTGCCAGCAGCCACGGACAGCCCACCTACGAGCAGTACTTC.

V gene TRBV24-1 combines with J gene TRBJ1-2, with 8 positions matching TRBD1. With 3 bases clipped from V and 4 bases from J, the junction kept 6 bases outside the gene matches. The germline V gene has CDR1 KGHDR and CDR2 SFDVKD. This CDR3 is 15 amino acids long. CDR3 sequence (DNA): TGTGCCACCAGTGATCCAACAGGGGGTTCCTATGGCTACACCTTC. Protein: CATSDPTGGSYGYTF.

V is TRBV6-5 and J is TRBJ1-1; 11 bases match TRBD1. J gave up 5 bases and V 5 bases, and 7 bases lay outside the gene matches. The germline CDR1 and CDR2 sequences are MNHEY and SVGAGI. The CDR3 has 15 residues. In DNA, the CDR3 is TGTGCCAGCAGTCACGGGACAGGGGGGGGAACTGAAGCTTTCTTT. Encoded protein: CASSHGTGGGTEAFF.

This clone was detected only once. This sequence joins TRBV11-2 and TRBJ1-1; D ambiguous. Per the germline V gene, CDR1 is SGHAT and CDR2 is FQNNGV. V was clipped by 1 base and J by 4 bases, with 13 bases between them. This CDR3 has 15 amino acids. The CDR3 nucleotides read TGTGCCAGCAGCTTAGCCGGGGTTTTAGGCACTGAAGCTTTCTTT. Amino acid sequence: CASSLAGVLGTEAFF. Full variable domain (remainder filled in from reference TRBV11-2 and TRBJ1-1): EAGVAQSPRYKIIEKRQSVAFWCNPISGHATLYWYQQILGQGPKLLIQFQNNGVVDDSQLPKDRFSAERLKGVDSTLKIQPAKLEDSAVYLCASSLAGVLGTEAFFGQGTRLTVV.

The chain uses TRBV28 and TRBJ1-4, with TRBD1 matching 11 bases. This CDR3 has 14 residues. The V segment lost 5 bases and the J segment 7 bases; nucleotides outside the gene matches: 3. Germline values: CDR1 MDHEN, CDR2 SYDVKM. The CDR3 is CASSLDRGREKLFF. DNA of the CDR3: TGTGCCAGCAGTCTGGACAGGGGGCGTGAAAAACTGTTTTTT.

The chain is built from TRBV5-5 and TRBJ2-3; D gene uncertain. V was cut by 1 base and J by 3 bases, with 3 bases left in between. Germline V gives CDR1 SGHKS, CDR2 YYEKEE (reference sequence). The CDR3 is 12 amino acids. For the CDR3, the DNA is TGTGCCAGCAGCTTGCCGACAGATACGCAGTATTTT. Translating it yields CASSLPTDTQYF.

The rearrangement uses TRBV19 and TRBJ2-6; D call uncertain. CDR1 and CDR2 (germline): LNHDA, SQIVND (reference sequence). This CDR3 comprises 15 residues. The V gene lost 7 bases and the J gene lost 1 base, with 11 bases spanning the gap. The CDR3 here is CASTRQFSGANVLTF. CDR3 nucleotides: TGTGCCAGTACCCGACAATTTTCTGGGGCCAACGTCCTGACTTTC.

The genes are TRBV6-5 and TRBJ2-7; D not certain. Trimming stripped 6 bases from V and 2 bases from J, with 5 bases between. The CDR3 has 11 residues. Germline V lookup: CDR1 MNHEY, CDR2 SVGAGI. The CDR3 loop reads CASRDTYEQYF. The CDR3 DNA is TGTGCCAGCAGAGACACCTACGAGCAGTACTTC.

CDR3 region: CASRKGSSGIDEQFF. The CDR3 nucleotides read TGTGCCAGCAGGAAGGGGTCTAGCGGAATCGATGAGCAGTTCTTC. The chain employs TRBV2 and TRBJ2-1, with TRBD2 identical over 7 bases. This CDR3 is built from 15 residues. V trimming: 6 bases; J trimming: 8 bases; junction bases outside the gene matches: 13. Germline CDR1 SNHLY, CDR2 FYNNEI.

The chain combines TRBV4-2 with TRBJ2-2; 8 nucleotides align to TRBD2. The V and J ends lost 0 bases and 0 bases, in that order; junction bases with no gene match: 9. The CDR3 is 19 residues long. Germline V gene data show CDR1 as LGHNA and CDR2 as YNFKEQ. CDR3 sequence reads: CASSQEGWREAANTGELFF. The CDR3, as DNA: TGTGCCAGCAGCCAAGAGGGGTGGCGGGAGGCCGCGAACACCGGGGAGCTGTTTTTT.

About this clone: Other DNA sequences from this sample encode an identical CDR3 as well. The chain uses TRBV18 and TRBJ2-1; D is perhaps TRBD1 (5 bases). V shed 2 bases and J shed 3 bases, with 5 bases lying between them. Germline assignment: CDR1 KGHSH and CDR2 LQKENI. The CDR3 has 13 amino acids. CDR3 region: CASSPDSYNEQFF. The CDR3 nucleotides are TGTGCCAGCTCACCAGACAGCTACAATGAGCAGTTCTTC.

The chain is built from TRBV12-3 or TRBV12-4 and TRBJ2-3; TRBD2 might be the D (6 bases). Trimming pared 3 bases from V and 7 bases from J, leaving 11 bases between. The CDR3 length is 13 residues. The CDR3: CASSFGSPNTQYF. In DNA, the CDR3 is TGTGCCAGCAGTTTCGGGAGCCCAAATACGCAGTATTTT.

The J gene is TRBJ2-1, the V gene TRBV10-2; D is unresolved. Trimming pared 8 bases from V and 0 bases from J, leaving 11 bases between. The germline gives CDR1 WSHSY, CDR2 SAAADI. The CDR3 is made up of 14 amino acids. The CDR3 spells CASRTPSSYNEQFF. As DNA, the CDR3 is TGCGCCAGCCGCACTCCAAGCTCCTACAATGAGCAGTTCTTC.

The chain links TRBV2 to TRBJ2-7; 11 bases match TRBD2. This CDR3 contains 15 residues. Germline values: CDR1 SNHLY, CDR2 FYNNEI. The V segment lost 5 bases and the J segment 2 bases; nucleotides outside the gene matches: 5. The CDR3 coding sequence is TGTGCCAGCAGTACTCGACTAGCGGGAACCTACGAGCAGTACTTC. Protein product: CASSTRLAGTYEQYF.

This chain connects TRBV5-6 to TRBJ2-7, with 7 positions matching TRBD1. This CDR3 comprises 15 residues. Germline V gene lookup returns CDR1 SGHDT and CDR2 YYEEEE. Trimming cost V 2 bases and J 0 bases; bases outside gene matches: 5. CDR3 in amino acids: CASSFLRQGSYEQYF. CDR3 bases: TGTGCCAGCAGCTTTCTGCGACAGGGCTCCTACGAGCAGTACTTC.

The rearrangement joins TRBV12-3 or TRBV12-4 to TRBJ2-1; D is ambiguous. This CDR3 is built from 13 residues. Trimming shortened V by 7 bases and J by 8 bases, and 15 bases separated the two germline ends. The CDR3 DNA sequence: TGTGCCAGCAATCTCTTTCTGTCGGATGAGCAGTTCTTC. It translates to CASNLFLSDEQFF.

This sequence joins TRBV5-1 and TRBJ2-1; 10 bases align to TRBD1. The CDR3 loop spans 16 amino acids. The V and J ends lost 4 bases and 6 bases, in that order; junction bases with no gene match: 10. Germline-derived CDR1 and CDR2 are SGHRS and YFSETQ. CDR3 bases: TGCGCCAGCAGCCACACGACAGGGGGCGGAGGCAATGAGCAGTTCTTC. Its protein product is CASSHTTGGGGNEQFF. Supplemented by reference TRBV5-1 and TRBJ2-1, the full variable domain reads KAGVTQTPRYLIKTRGQQVTLSCSPISGHRSVSWYQQTPGQGLQFLFEYFSETQRNKGNFPGRFSGRQFSNSRSEMNVSTLELGDSALYLCASSHTTGGGGNEQFFGPGTRLTVL.

The chain recombines TRBV5-4 with TRBJ1-5, with unresolved D. This CDR3 comprises 15 residues. Trimming removed 3 bases from V and 7 bases from J, with 17 bases in between. CDR1 is SGHNT, CDR2 YYREEE, per germline (reference sequence). The CDR3 spells CASSSDGFPGQPQHF. The CDR3 region has the DNA TGTGCCAGCAGCTCCGACGGATTCCCAGGACAGCCCCAGCATTTT.

The chain employs TRBV5-4 and TRBJ1-2, with 8 bases identical to TRBD1. This CDR3 has 13 residues. Germline CDR1 and CDR2: SGHNT and YYREEE (reference sequence). V shed 4 bases, J shed 6 bases, and the junction held 5 bases outside the gene matches. The CDR3 loop reads CASSVGTGDGYTF. In DNA, the CDR3 is TGTGCCAGCAGCGTCGGGACAGGAGATGGCTACACCTTC.

The genes are TRBV5-1 and TRBJ1-4; 8 nucleotides align to TRBD1. Germline CDR1 and CDR2: SGHRS and YFSETQ. The CDR3 length is 20 residues. J was trimmed by 0 bases and V by 0 bases; bases with no gene match: 13. In DNA, the CDR3 is TGCGCCAGCAGCTTGGGGTGGCCTCAGGGGGCAGTTTCAACTAATGAAAAACTGTTTTTT. Its protein product is CASSLGWPQGAVSTNEKLFF.

This clone occurred once. The genes are TRBV7-9 and TRBJ1-6; TRBD1 agrees at 9 bases. V lost 8 bases and J lost 8; bases outside the gene matches: 7. The germline gives CDR1 SEHNR, CDR2 FQNEAQ (reference sequence). The length of the CDR3 is 14 residues. CDR3 sequence (DNA): TGTGCCAGCTGCGACAGGGGGGCGGATTCACCCCTCCACTTT. Protein product: CASCDRGADSPLHF.

This chain joins TRBV5-1 and TRBJ2-2; D is undetermined. Trimming pared 6 bases from V and 0 bases from J, leaving 12 bases between. The CDR3 covers 15 residues. The germline V gene encodes CDR1 SGHRS and CDR2 YFSETQ. The DNA of the CDR3 is TGCGCCAGCAAAAACTCCCCCGCGAACACCGGGGAGCTGTTTTTT. It specifies CASKNSPANTGELFF.

This chain joins TRBV9 and TRBJ1-1, with a weak D call TRBD1 (5 bases). The CDR3 loop spans 14 amino acids. Trimming removed 0 bases at V and 5 bases at J, with 11 bases between. Germline V gives CDR1 SGDLS, CDR2 YYNGEE. The DNA for the CDR3 is TGTGCCAGCAGCGTAGAAGGCGGGGGGACTGAAGCTTTCTTT. Its translation: CASSVEGGGTEAFF.